This TCR beta chain came from a study of metastatic and nonmetastatic thyroid tumors. Among the patients, none had received any treatment before thyroid surgery. This clone showed up many times. V dropped 6 bases and J dropped 0 bases, with 9 bases sitting between them. The CDR3 contains 13 residues. Germline lookup yields CDR1 SGHTA and CDR2 FQGNSA. TCRdb re-analyzed the PCR reads through MiXCR. The repertoire has some 19,000 clones, 15% to 20% of them found once; the top ten carry 27%. The TCR was taken from a female donor with papillary thyroid cancer or a benign thyroid nodule (not recorded which). Some clones in this sample may be carry-over from other donors' samples. The source material was blood. This chain connects TRBV7-2 to TRBJ2-7, with no clear D. CDR3 DNA: TGTGCCAGCAGACCAGCACCCTCCTACGAGCAGTACTTC. It yields the protein CASRPAPSYEQYF.